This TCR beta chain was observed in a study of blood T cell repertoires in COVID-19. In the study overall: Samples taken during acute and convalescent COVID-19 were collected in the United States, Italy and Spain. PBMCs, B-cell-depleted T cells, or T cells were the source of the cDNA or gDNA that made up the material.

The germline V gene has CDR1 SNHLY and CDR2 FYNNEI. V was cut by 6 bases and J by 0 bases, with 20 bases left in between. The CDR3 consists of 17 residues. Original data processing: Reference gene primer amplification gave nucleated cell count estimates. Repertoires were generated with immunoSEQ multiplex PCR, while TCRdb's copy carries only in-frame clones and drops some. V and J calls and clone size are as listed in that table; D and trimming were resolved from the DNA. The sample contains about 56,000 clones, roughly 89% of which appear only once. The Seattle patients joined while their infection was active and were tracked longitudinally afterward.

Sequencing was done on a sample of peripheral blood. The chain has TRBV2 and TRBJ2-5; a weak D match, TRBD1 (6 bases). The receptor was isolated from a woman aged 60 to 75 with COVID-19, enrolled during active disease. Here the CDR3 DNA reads TGTGCCAGCAGCCTCGGGGTCGGGACACCGTACCAAGAGACCCAGTACTTC. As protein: CASSLGVGTPYQETQYF.